The 9 T cell receptor beta chains given below trace back to one sample, sequenced in a study of vaccination effects on CD4 cells after COVID-19. Sequencing was performed with immunoSEQ multiplex PCR; in TCRdb, only in-frame clones are kept and a portion is missing. The table has fewer than 85,000 clones, about 74% seen once; the top ten hold around 2.2%. Subsequent to a culture period of more than 9 days, CD4+ T cells were isolated. As their vaccination, participants received two doses of either BNT162b2 or mRNA-1273. No antigens are known for them. Sample: CD4+ T cells from PBMCs cultured without peptide, taken after COVID-19 vaccination. The receptors come from a human donor who received a COVID-19 vaccine.

In its sample, this clone was seen a few times. The chain recombines TRBV18 with TRBJ1-2, with D possibly TRBD1 on 6 matching bases. The CDR3 is 14 amino acids. CDR1 KGHSH and CDR2 LQKENI come from the germline V gene. V was pared by 3 bases and J by 2 bases, with 10 bases between. The DNA of the CDR3 is TGTGCCAGCTCACCGGGACAACAAAACTATGGCTACACCTTC. This sequence encodes CASSPGQQNYGYTF.

V gene TRBV3-1 (or the pseudogene TRBV3-2) combines with J gene TRBJ1-5; unclear D gene. The CDR3 is 14 residues long. CDR1 and CDR2 (germline): LGHDT, YNNKEL (reference sequence). V gave up 6 bases and J gave up 7 bases, with 16 bases separating them. This chain's CDR3 is CASSQSHLGQPQHF. For the CDR3, the DNA is TGTGCCAGCAGTCAGTCCCACTTGGGGCAGCCCCAGCATTTT.

The V call is TRBV24-1, the J call TRBJ1-5; 8 nucleotides match TRBD1. The CDR3 consists of 18 residues. The germline gives CDR1 KGHDR, CDR2 SFDVKD. With 5 bases clipped from V and 0 bases from J, the junction kept 11 bases outside the gene matches. The CDR3 sequence is CATSGAGGDKYSNQPQHF. The CDR3 coding sequence is TGTGCCACCAGTGGTGCAGGGGGCGACAAATATAGCAATCAGCCCCAGCATTTT.

The J gene is TRBJ1-6, the V gene TRBV12-5; D unresolved. Germline CDR1 is LGHNT and CDR2 is FRNRAP. V was pared by 0 bases and J by 7 bases, with 13 bases between. The length of the CDR3 is 16 residues. The CDR3 region is CASGLVGSKVNSPLHF. The CDR3 DNA sequence: TGTGCTAGTGGTTTGGTTGGATCAAAAGTAAATTCACCCCTCCACTTT. The whole variable domain, remainder taken from reference TRBV12-5 and TRBJ1-6, is DARVTQTPRHKVTEMGQEVTMRCQPILGHNTVFWYRQTMMQGLELLAYFRNRAPLDDSGMPKDRFSAEMPDATLATLKIQPSEPRDSAVYFCASGLVGSKVNSPLHFGNGTRLTVT.

The V gene is TRBV24-1, the J gene TRBJ2-3; D perhaps matches TRBD1 (5 bases). Germline assignment: CDR1 KGHDR and CDR2 SFDVKD. The CDR3 has 16 residues. Trimming stripped 3 bases from V and 0 bases from J, with 12 bases between. The CDR3 nucleotides are TGTGCCACCAGTGATCCTGGACATACAAGCACAGATACGCAGTATTTT. This gives the protein CATSDPGHTSTDTQYF.

The chain combines TRBV5-4 with TRBJ2-7, with 7 bases fitting TRBD2. V lost 4 bases, J lost 0 bases, and 13 bases stayed unmatched. This CDR3 has 17 residues. Germline CDR1 reads SGHNT; CDR2 reads YYREEE (reference sequence). CDR3 DNA sequence: TGTGCCAGCAGCGGGGGGTTTTCAGCGGGAAGCTCCTACGAGCAGTACGTC. Translated, it gives CASSGGFSAGSSYEQYV.

The rearrangement uses TRBV12-3 or TRBV12-4 and TRBJ2-5; the D is unclear. The CDR3 extends over 13 amino acids. The V and J ends lost 3 bases and 2 bases respectively, with 7 bases between them. The CDR3 region is CASSFWQQETQYF. CDR3 nucleotides: TGTGCCAGCAGTTTTTGGCAGCAAGAGACCCAGTACTTC.

CDR3 loop: CASSSPRGEGNTEAFF. The CDR3 nucleotides are TGCGCCAGCAGCTCCCCGAGGGGGGAAGGAAACACTGAAGCTTTCTTT. This rearrangement joins TRBV5-1 to TRBJ1-1, with D possibly being TRBD1 (6 bases). Trimming took 3 bases from V and 2 from J, leaving 17 bases between them. This CDR3 contains 16 residues. Germline CDR1 reads SGHRS; CDR2 reads YFSETQ.

The V call is TRBV29-1, the J call TRBJ2-3, with 10 bases fitting TRBD1. The germline gives CDR1 SQVTM, CDR2 ANQGSEA. The CDR3 contains 17 residues. J gave up 8 bases and V 7 bases, and 21 bases lay outside the gene matches. CDR3 region: CSASSPGQGVLPITQYF. The DNA of the CDR3 is TGCAGCGCCTCCTCCCCTGGACAGGGGGTCCTTCCGATTACGCAGTATTTT.